These 4 T cell receptor beta chains were sequenced from one sample in a study of human T cells and chemical hapten exposure. TCRdb itself ran the RACE reads through MiXCR, one entry per CDR3 protein. The sample has roughly 250,000 distinct CDR3 sequences, about 8.1% seen once. Specified time point: pre-sensitization, week 0. Treatment indicated: therapeutic diphenylcyclopropenone sensitization with weekly scalp DPC. The material was whole blood, obtained in connection with sensitization to the hapten diphenylcyclopropenone (DPC). The receptor source for this set is a woman in her thirties or forties with alopecia areata. Some clones in this sample may be carry-over from other donors' samples.

This chain uses TRBV7-2 with TRBJ2-7; no clear D. Between the trimmed V and J ends, which lost 3 bases and 0 bases, there was a span of 6 bases. Germline lookup yields CDR1 SGHTA and CDR2 FQGNSA. The CDR3 has 13 amino acids. The CDR3 sequence: CASSFRTSYEQYF. CDR3 DNA: TGTGCCAGCAGCTTCCGGACCTCCTACGAGCAGTACTTC.

The genes are TRBV5-1 and TRBJ1-2; D is perhaps TRBD1 (5 bases). The germline V and J ends were trimmed by 4 bases and 0 bases, with 16 bases remaining between them. The CDR3 extends over 16 amino acids. Germline V lookup: CDR1 SGHRS, CDR2 YFSETQ. DNA of the CDR3: TGCGCCAGCAGCAGGGGAGCACAGGCTGCTAACTATGGCTACACCTTC. Translating gives CASSRGAQAANYGYTF.

The chain couples TRBV12-3 or TRBV12-4 to TRBJ1-4; 10 nucleotides agree with TRBD1. J lost 8 bases, V lost 3 bases, and 9 bases had no gene match. The CDR3 contains 16 residues. The CDR3 loop reads CASSLGPGQGTEKLFF. The CDR3, as DNA: TGTGCCAGCAGTTTGGGCCCGGGACAGGGGACGGAAAAACTGTTTTTT.

This chain connects TRBV6-2 or TRBV6-3 to TRBJ2-3, with 10 nucleotides matching TRBD2. Germline CDR1 MNHEY, CDR2 SVGEGT. The CDR3 length is 15 residues. The J segment lost 4 bases and the V segment lost 2 bases, leaving 3 bases of the junction unmatched. The CDR3 sequence: CASSYQAGGADTQYF. For the CDR3, the DNA is TGTGCCAGCAGTTACCAAGCGGGAGGGGCAGATACGCAGTATTTT.